Included here is one T cell receptor (beta chain) sequence, with context. Its antigen is undetermined. This sample is drawn from a study of vaccination and CD4 T cells after COVID-19. The treatment was: approximately 9-day PBMC culture with coronavirus spike peptide pools or control peptides (ViraFEST assay). V lost 0 bases and J lost 0; bases outside the gene matches: 2. This CDR3 has 17 residues. Researchers used the Oncomine TCR Beta short-read assay to sequence DNA from cultured CD4+ T cells. A single record per CDR3 protein comes from TCRdb applying MiXCR to the PCR reads. The table records some 15,000 distinct CDR3 sequences, approximately 29% of them present only once.

Source material: cultured CD4+ T cells from blood. This TCR was recovered from a human donor with COVID-19. The chain has TRBV12-3 or TRBV12-4 and TRBJ2-3; 11 bases match TRBD2. The CDR3 DNA reads as TGTGCCAGCAGTTTAGCGACTAGCGGGGTTAGCACAGATACGCAGTATTTT. Translation gives CASSLATSGVSTDTQYF.